Listed below are T cell receptor beta chains from one sample, sequenced in a study of shared clonotypes between healthy human individuals. TCRdb's copy holds only in-frame clones and misses some; the assay was immunoSEQ multiplex PCR. The sample contains millions of clones, about 92% of which appear only once. Sequences were obtained from naive CD4+ T cells sorted from blood. Every receptor here comes from a man aged 18 to 30 in good health. The CDR3 runs from the conserved cysteine through the conserved F or W. D genes are given only for firm matches. The size entry is marked missing in some rows and otherwise reads once, few, many or a size class.

D: -
size: -
J: TRBJ1-2
V: TRBV6-5
DNA: TGTGCCAGCAAATCCGTCGGGGGGGATGACTATGGCTACACCTTC
CDR3: CASKSVGGDDYGYTF

D: -
size: -
J: TRBJ2-7
V: TRBV6-1
DNA: TGTGCCAGCAGTGAAGCGCCTAGGGGTTCCTACGAGCAGTACTTC
CDR3: CASSEAPRGSYEQYF

D: -
size: -
J: TRBJ1-1
V: TRBV30
DNA: TGTGCCTGGAGTGTACAGGGAGACGGGGAGAGGAACACTGAAGCTTTCTTT
CDR3: CAWSVQGDGERNTEAFF

D: TRBD2
size: -
J: TRBJ2-1
V: TRBV15
DNA: TGTGCCACCATCCCGGGGCGGGGGGCCTTCAATGAGCAGTTCTTC
CDR3: CATIPGRGAFNEQFF

D: -
size: once
J: TRBJ1-3
V: TRBV6-5
DNA: TGTGCCAGCAAGATAGGCGAATCTGGAAACACCATATATTTT
CDR3: CASKIGESGNTIYF

D: TRBD2
size: -
J: TRBJ2-1
V: TRBV13
DNA: TGTGCCAGCAGCTCAGGACTAGCGGCTTACAATGAGCAGTTCTTC
CDR3: CASSSGLAAYNEQFF

D: -
size: -
J: TRBJ1-4
V: TRBV19
DNA: TGTGCCAGCCGAGAATACGGGATTAATGAAAAACTGTTTTTT
CDR3: CASREYGINEKLFF

D: -
size: -
J: TRBJ1-3
V: TRBV28
DNA: TGTGCCAGCAGTTTACCCGGGACAAAAGGAAACACCATATATTTT
CDR3: CASSLPGTKGNTIYF

D: -
size: -
J: TRBJ2-3
V: TRBV15
DNA: TGTGCCACCAGCAGAGGAGATGGGGGGGCGGCAGATACGCAGTATTTT
CDR3: CATSRGDGGAADTQYF

D: -
size: -
J: TRBJ1-4
V: TRBV5-1
DNA: TGCGCCAGCAGCTTGGATGGGATTCAGTATGAAAAACTGTTTTTT
CDR3: CASSLDGIQYEKLFF

D: -
size: -
J: TRBJ2-2
V: TRBV5-4
DNA: TGTGCCAGCAGCCGTGGGGGGCCTACGAACACCGGGGAGCTGTTTTTT
CDR3: CASSRGGPTNTGELFF

D: TRBD1
size: -
J: TRBJ1-2
V: TRBV27
DNA: TGTGCCAGCAAGGGGGCAGGGCAGAACTATGGCTACACCTTC
CDR3: CASKGAGQNYGYTF